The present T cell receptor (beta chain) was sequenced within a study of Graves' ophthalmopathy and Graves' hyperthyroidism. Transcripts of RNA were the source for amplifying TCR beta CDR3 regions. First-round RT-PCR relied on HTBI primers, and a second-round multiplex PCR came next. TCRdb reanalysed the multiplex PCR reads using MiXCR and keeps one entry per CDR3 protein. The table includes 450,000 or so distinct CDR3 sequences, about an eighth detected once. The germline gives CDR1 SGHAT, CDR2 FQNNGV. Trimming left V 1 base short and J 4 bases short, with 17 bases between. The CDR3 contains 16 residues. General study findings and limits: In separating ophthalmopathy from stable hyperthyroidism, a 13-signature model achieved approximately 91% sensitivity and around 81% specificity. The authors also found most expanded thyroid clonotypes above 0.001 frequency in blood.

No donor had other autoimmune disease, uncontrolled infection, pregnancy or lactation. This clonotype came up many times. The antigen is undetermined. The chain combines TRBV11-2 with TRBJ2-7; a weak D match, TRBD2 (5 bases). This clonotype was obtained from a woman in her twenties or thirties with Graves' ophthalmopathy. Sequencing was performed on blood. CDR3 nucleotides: TGTGCCAGCAGCTTAGTTCGCGGGCCGATAACTTACGAGCAGTACTTC. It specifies CASSLVRGPITYEQYF.